The clone carrying this TCR beta chain has just a few counts. No antigen is known for it. Trimming shortened V by 0 bases and J by 10 bases, and 11 bases separated the two germline ends. The germline V gene encodes CDR1 SGHRS and CDR2 YFSETQ. The CDR3 consists of 13 residues. Clones were read by immunoSEQ multiplex PCR, and TCRdb kept only the in-frame ones, dropping some. Of about 78,000 clones in the sample, 65% to 85% were seen once. This specimen comes from a study of T cell responses to AZD1222 COVID-19 vaccine. The study, taken as a whole, reports: Spike-specific TCR breadth and depth were elevated following two AZD1222 doses. Clonal diversity was possibly underestimated, and white British individuals and females predominated among donors.

The genes are TRBV5-1 and TRBJ2-1; D is uncertain. The clonotype originates from an adult in good health. The sample here was peripheral blood, taken on day 0 of AZD1222 vaccination. CDR3 residues: CASSLVPTAEQFF. The CDR3 bases are TGCGCCAGCAGCTTGGTCCCCACGGCCGAGCAGTTCTTC.